The clone carrying this T cell receptor (beta chain) is a singleton in its sample. The antigen remains undetermined. Other DNA sequences in the same sample also yield this CDR3. This entry belongs to a study of shared clonotypes between healthy human individuals. Overall study: CD8 memory received one plate per donor, CD8 naive two, CD4 memory three and CD4 naive three. General study results and limits: Estimated clonotype richness was generally higher in naive than memory subsets. Clonotypes shared by all four sorted-subset donors had higher generation probabilities than non-shared clonotypes.

TCRdb's table, derived via immunoSEQ multiplex PCR, lists solely in-frame clones and lacks some. The sample contains over 2 million clones, 95% of which appear only once. V lost 3 bases to trimming and J lost 2 bases, with 4 bases between them. The CDR3 is 12 amino acids. Germline CDR1 reads KGHSH; CDR2 reads LQKENI. The V and J genes are TRBV18 and TRBJ1-2; D not certain. The sequenced sample consisted of naive CD4+ T cells sorted from blood. Sample subset: CD45RA+ positively selected. The source is a man younger than 35 in good health. The CDR3 spells CASSPTNYGYTF. CDR3 coding DNA: TGTGCCAGCTCACCGACGAACTATGGCTACACCTTC.